One and the same sample provided the 16 T cell receptor beta chains below, sequenced in a study of cytomegalovirus exposure and HLA in healthy donors. PCR was performed using 60 Vbeta and 13 Jbeta primers. The method was immunoSEQ multiplex PCR; TCRdb's version includes in-frame clones alone and lacks a portion of them. The data contain 190,000 or so clones, more than 75% of them singletons. The sample was PBMCs. These TCRs come from a male donor in good health and CMV-seropositive.

The chain has TRBV9 and TRBJ2-3; TRBD2 agrees at 12 bases. There are 15 residues in the CDR3. Losses at the gene ends were 2 bases for V and 4 bases for J; bases not matched to a gene: 2. The germline V gene has CDR1 SGDLS and CDR2 YYNGEE. This CDR3 is CASSVGTSGPDTQYF. CDR3 sequence (DNA): TGTGCCAGCAGCGTTGGGACTAGCGGGCCAGATACGCAGTATTTT.

The chain couples TRBV6-6 to TRBJ2-7; 7 bases match TRBD1. CDR1 is MNHNY, CDR2 SVGAGI, per germline (reference sequence). The junction had 6 bases not matched to a gene; V was cut back by 5 bases and J by 8 bases. The length of the CDR3 is 12 residues. The CDR3 spells CASSLGTDKQYF. CDR3 nucleotide sequence: TGTGCCAGCAGTCTCGGGACAGACAAGCAGTACTTC.

The chain couples TRBV10-1 to TRBJ1-6, with 8 bases that match TRBD1. The CDR3 runs to 17 residues. The junction had 11 bases not matched to a gene; V was cut back by 5 bases and J by 5 bases. Germline CDR1 WNHNN, CDR2 SYGVQD (reference sequence). CDR3 DNA sequence: TGCGCCAGCAGTCATTACTATCCGGGACAGGATAATTCACCCCTCCACTTT. As protein: CASSHYYPGQDNSPLHF.

The chain joins TRBV19 to TRBJ2-3; no definite D call. Trimming pared 1 base from V and 1 base from J, leaving 12 bases between. Germline V gene data show CDR1 as LNHDA and CDR2 as SQIVND (reference sequence). The CDR3 spans 16 residues. CDR3 sequence reads: CASSIVAGFRTDTQYF. The CDR3, as DNA: TGTGCCAGTAGTATAGTGGCAGGATTTCGCACAGATACGCAGTATTTT.

The genes are TRBV28 and TRBJ1-1; TRBD1 might be the D (5 bases). With 7 bases removed from V and 3 bases from J, the gap between germline ends came to 15 bases. The CDR3 sequence is 14 residues long. Germline CDR1 reads MDHEN; CDR2 reads SYDVKM. CDR3 bases: TGTGCCAGCACCCCTGGGGGGTCGTACACTGAAGCTTTCTTT. Translation: CASTPGGSYTEAFF.

The genes are TRBV14 and TRBJ2-7; D may be TRBD2 (7 bases). CDR3 length equals 14 residues. Germline CDR1 is SGHDN and CDR2 is FVKESK. The ends were cut back, 1 base at V and 2 bases at J, with 9 bases in the middle. CDR3 bases: TGTGCCAGCAGCCAAGGCGGGGGCCCCTACGAGCAGTACTTC. Amino acid sequence: CASSQGGGPYEQYF. The full variable domain, in which reference TRBV14 and TRBJ2-7 provide the parts outside the CDR3, is EAGVTQFPSHSVIEKGQTVTLRCDPISGHDNLYWYRRVMGKEIKFLLHFVKESKQDESGMPNNRFLAERTGGTYSTLKVQPAELEDSGVYFCASSQGGGPYEQYFGPGTRLTVT.

This clone was seen a few times. V and J are TRBV4-3 and TRBJ2-7, with a tentative D call TRBD2 (5 bases). Deletions cut 0 bases from V and 2 bases from J, with 11 bases between. Germline-derived CDR1 and CDR2 are LGHNA and YSLEER. The CDR3 consists of 15 residues. CDR3 protein: CASSQDWEPAYEQYF. The CDR3 DNA is TGCGCCAGCAGCCAAGATTGGGAGCCTGCCTACGAGCAGTACTTC.

The chain has TRBV6-1 and TRBJ2-7; TRBD1 agrees at 7 bases. V lost 6 bases and J lost 2; bases outside the gene matches: 10. Looked up from germline, CDR1 is MNHNS and CDR2 is SASEGT. The CDR3 is made up of 15 amino acids. The chain's CDR3 is CASSTLDRPPYEQYF. The CDR3 coding sequence is TGTGCCAGCAGCACCCTGGACAGGCCCCCCTACGAGCAGTACTTC.

The chain is built from TRBV4-1 and TRBJ2-7, with 9 bases identical to TRBD1. The V gene end was trimmed by 4 bases and the J gene end by 3 bases; junction bases not matched to a gene: 7. Germline V gene lookup returns CDR1 MGHRA and CDR2 YSYEKL. The CDR3 extends over 15 amino acids. CDR3 coding DNA: TGCGCCAGCAGCCCTGCGGGGACAGGGAACTACGAGCAGTACTTC. Its protein is CASSPAGTGNYEQYF.

The chain joins TRBV1 to TRBJ1-3; TRBD1 was called by the table and not checked on the DNA. TRBV1 is designated a pseudogene. The CDR3 is 17 amino acids. The CDR3 DNA sequence: TGCACCAGCAGCCAAGATCTTGTCAGGTTTAGTGGAAACACCATATATTTT. This translates into CTSSQDLVRFSGNTIYF.

The V and J genes are TRBV6-1 and TRBJ1-5; no definite D call. The germline V gene encodes CDR1 MNHNS and CDR2 SASEGT. This CDR3 has 15 amino acids. V was trimmed by 4 bases and J by 7 bases, leaving 17 bases between them. The CDR3 reads CASSAEVVPGQPQHF. The CDR3 DNA reads TGTGCCAGCAGTGCGGAGGTGGTGCCGGGGCAGCCCCAGCATTTT.

This clone was observed a few times. The genes are TRBV6-5 and TRBJ1-6; D not resolved. The CDR3 runs 15 residues. Germline lookup yields CDR1 MNHEY and CDR2 SVGAGI. Deletions cut 1 base from V and 7 bases from J, with 11 bases between. CDR3 DNA: TGTGCCAGCAGTTACTGGAGGGTTCCCAATTCACCCCTCCACTTT. Translated, it gives CASSYWRVPNSPLHF.

This clone was picked up a small number of times. V gene TRBV6-6 combines with J gene TRBJ2-3; 10 positions agree with TRBD2. This CDR3 has 16 amino acids. Germline V CDR1 and CDR2: MNHNY, SVGAGI (reference sequence). The junction had 5 bases not matched to a gene; V was cut back by 5 bases and J by 0 bases. The CDR3 nucleotides read TGTGCCAGCAGTGGACTAGCGGTTACTAGCACAGATACGCAGTATTTT. It codes for CASSGLAVTSTDTQYF.

This clone has a single count. The chain uses TRBV5-1 and TRBJ1-5, with D possibly matching TRBD1 (6 bases). The CDR3 sequence is 14 residues long. From germline, CDR1 is SGHRS and CDR2 YFSETQ. The germline V and J ends were trimmed by 0 bases and 8 bases, with 12 bases remaining between them. In DNA form, the CDR3 reads TGCGCCAGCAGCTTGGCTGGGGGCATGGAGCCCCAGCATTTT. Amino acid sequence: CASSLAGGMEPQHF. Full variable domain (rest looked up from reference TRBV5-1 and TRBJ1-5): KAGVTQTPRYLIKTRGQQVTLSCSPISGHRSVSWYQQTPGQGLQFLFEYFSETQRNKGNFPGRFSGRQFSNSRSEMNVSTLELGDSALYLCASSLAGGMEPQHFGDGTRLSIL.

V gene TRBV6-6 combines with J gene TRBJ2-2; 7 nucleotides agree with TRBD1. This CDR3 is built from 15 residues. Germline CDR1 and CDR2: MNHNY and SVGAGI (reference sequence). J was trimmed by 2 bases and V by 5 bases; bases with no gene match: 5. The CDR3 sequence: CASSPGTANTGELFF. CDR3 DNA: TGTGCCAGCAGTCCTGGGACAGCCAACACCGGGGAGCTGTTTTTT.

V gene TRBV11-2 combines with J gene TRBJ2-5; 7 nucleotides line up with TRBD1. With 5 bases clipped from V and 5 bases from J, the junction kept 8 bases outside the gene matches. Germline CDR1 and CDR2: SGHAT and FQNNGV. This CDR3 is 14 amino acids long. CDR3 loop: CASSVQGFGETQYF. In nucleotides, the CDR3 is TGTGCCAGCAGCGTACAGGGGTTCGGGGAGACCCAGTACTTC.